A single T cell receptor (beta chain) is shown here with its context. The antigen this receptor binds is unknown. Within one base of it there is no much larger clone, and no base qualities were kept. The data were obtained in a study of regulatory T cells in long-lasting Graves disease (dated by TCRdb to the early 2020s). Regarding the study in general: Antithyroid drugs had been taken for less than 3 months by newly diagnosed Graves' disease patients. Persistent Graves' disease patients were compared with newly diagnosed Graves' disease patients by peripheral blood TCR sequencing and RNA sequencing. The study was registered as a clinical trial and conducted in China. TCR sequencing covered around 13 persistent and 20 newly diagnosed Graves' disease patients, approximately 33 samples in total. Study-wide findings and limitations: The study examined only peripheral blood because the primary lesion, thyroid tissue, could not be accessed. Compared with newly diagnosed patients, patients with persistent Graves' disease had lower TCR Shannon entropy and fewer highly expanded clones, which suggests clonal expansion. Persistent patients shared more public clonotypes among themselves (roughly 2,700) than newly diagnosed patients did (over 950). Sequencing and analysis were limited to the TCR beta chain. Persistent disease showed preferential use of TRBV28, TRBJ1-2 and TRBJ2-5, whereas newly diagnosed disease favored TRBV20-1 and TRBJ2-1. The small sample size was acknowledged by the authors as a limitation that may reduce accuracy.

The time point label, as the study defines it: newly diagnosed GD, antithyroid drugs for less than 3 months. For both TCR sequencing and RNA sequencing, RNA was extracted from PBMCs in TRIzol. The diagnosis of Graves' disease was made according to American Thyroid Association guidelines. Patients were recruited from an endocrinology department in Xi'an, China. Each patient gave approximately 8.8 milliliters of peripheral blood, collected in an EDTA anticoagulant tube. PBMCs were isolated by Ficoll Paque Plus density gradient separation without further T cell sorting. An Agilent 2100 Bioanalyzer and agarose gel were used to check RNA quality, while a NanoDrop 2000 measured RNA concentration. Libraries were made using multiplex PCR. Sequencer: Illumina HiSeq 4000. TCR beta libraries were built with iRepertoire HTBI primers and Arm-PCR amplification of CDR3 regions. PCR products were gel purified before sequencing. The original pipeline was this. Across samples, around 62 TRBV and 13 to 15 TRBJ segments were identified and used for gene usage analysis of CDR3 amino acid clonotypes. COPE and FqMerger were used to merge the filtered high-quality paired reads into contigs. Contigs were aligned with BLAST to IMGT TRBV, TRBD and TRBJ reference genes, and CDR3 was defined per IMGT. Highly expanded clones were defined as clonotypes with a frequency above 0.1%. Shannon entropy served as the measure of repertoire diversity, while the Gini coefficient captured V-J evenness. Public clonotypes were defined as clonotypes shared by more than one individual. TCRdb reanalyzed the raw reads on its own, using fastp at Q25 for trimming and MiXCR for clone calling, and kept in-frame beta chains. For every CDR3 protein sequence, its rows merge into one entry that carries the most common genes and DNA. What appears here as the V and J calls and clone size reflects TCRdb's work, not the paper's. The sample table shows 400,000 to 650,000 distinct CDR3 sequences, and roughly 15% are seen once. The ten largest clones take up 20% to 30% of the sample.

Trimming takes 6 bases from V and 4 bases from J, and the germline ends sit 12 bases apart. Including the terminal cysteine and phenylalanine, the CDR3 comprises 13 residues. Only CDR3 DNA remains: 39 bases, in frame from the first base. The same sample was also used in a study of T cells in Graves' hyperthyroidism and ophthalmopathy. Looking at the second paper: A patient counted as having stable Graves' hyperthyroidism if no progression to ophthalmopathy occurred over 18 months of follow-up. Hyperthyroidism patients were newly diagnosed, with disease duration under 2 months, and aged 18 to 65 years. Patients with uncontrolled infections, other autoimmune diseases, pregnancy or lactation were excluded. Diagnoses were established on the basis of clinical symptoms, serum thyroxine and TRAb, thyroid ultrasound, and orbital computed tomography. The first round of RT-PCR for the TCR CDR3 was performed with the HTBI primer set and the Qiagen OneStep RT-PCR kit. Most expanded thyroid clonotypes (frequency above 0.001) were also found in blood, which suggests that blood repertoires may mirror thyroid immune responses. A 13 V-J signature model separated ophthalmopathy from stable hyperthyroidism, with about 90% sensitivity and 81.08% specificity in cross-validation and 80%/75% in testing. In validation, the model predicted progression to ophthalmopathy with just under 71% sensitivity and less than 75% specificity, a median of around six months before onset. TCR V-J signatures able to tell the groups apart were searched for in a discovery cohort of around 95 patients, of whom approximately 40 had Graves' ophthalmopathy and more than 55 had stable Graves' hyperthyroidism. Prospective prediction of ophthalmopathy was tested in an independent validation cohort consisting of 18 to 20 hyperthyroidism patients and approximately 16 patients who later progressed to ophthalmopathy. The 100 discovery patients were divided at random into training and test sets in a 7:3 ratio. In about 6 Graves' hyperthyroidism patients, the study also compared T-cell repertoires from thyroid tissue with T-cell repertoires from blood. After blood sampling, hyperthyroidism patients were treated with methimazole at a starting dose of 30 mg daily, and ophthalmopathy patients were treated with high-dose intravenous methylprednisolone. Libraries were constructed in a second round of multiplex PCR, after which size selection and purification were carried out. The libraries were sequenced on an Illumina HiSeq2000 using paired-end 100 bp reads. SOAPnuke was used to process the raw data, throwing out any read that contained adapters or uncalled bases, had a mean Phred below 15, or lacked an exact constant-primer or identifier match. High-quality paired reads were merged with COPE v1.2.5, and unique nucleotide sequences were defined as clonotypes. MiTCR v1.1 was used to align the clonotypes against IMGT TRBV, TRBD and TRBJ reference segments. The analysis was restricted to V-J combinations with a frequency above 0.0001, which together covered just over 98% of the repertoires. The TCS score was defined as F50 (clonal expansion) divided by E x V (chaos), with BLOSUM62-based TCRdist calculated between CDR3 peptides within each V-J. Welch's t-statistics and random forest reduced roughly 540 V-J features to about 13, which were used in a naive Bayes classifier (R e1071). No statistical method was used to fix the sample size in advance, and group allocation was not hidden from the investigators. The paper reports TCR Vbeta CDR3 sequencing of 135 peripheral blood samples: around 45 ophthalmopathy, roughly 74 hyperthyroidism and around 17 progressor patients.

This TCR came from a woman aged 40-60 years with Graves disease. Donor details come from another sample of the same person, matched by shared clones. Sequences were derived from peripheral blood mononuclear cells (PBMCs), sampled at new diagnosis, from a patient treated with antithyroid drugs. The chain was built from TRBV12-3 or TRBV12-4 and TRBJ2-5; TRBD2 is possibly the D segment (6 matching bases). The CDR3 region: CASSQSGGETQYF. The bases read TGTGCCAGCAGCCAATCCGGGGGAGAGACCCAGTACTTC.